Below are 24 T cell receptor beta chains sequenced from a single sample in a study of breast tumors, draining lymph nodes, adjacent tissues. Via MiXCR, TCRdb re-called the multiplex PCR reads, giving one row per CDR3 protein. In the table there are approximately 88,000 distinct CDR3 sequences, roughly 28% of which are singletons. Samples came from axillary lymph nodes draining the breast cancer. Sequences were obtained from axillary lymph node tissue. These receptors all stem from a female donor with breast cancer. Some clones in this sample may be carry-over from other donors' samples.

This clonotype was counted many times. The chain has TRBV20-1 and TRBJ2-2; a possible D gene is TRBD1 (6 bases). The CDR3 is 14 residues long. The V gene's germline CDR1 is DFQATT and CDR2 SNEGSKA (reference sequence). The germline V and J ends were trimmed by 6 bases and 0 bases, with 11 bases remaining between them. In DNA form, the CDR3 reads TGCAGTGCCACCGGGACACCGAACACCGGGGAGCTGTTTTTT. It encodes CSATGTPNTGELFF.

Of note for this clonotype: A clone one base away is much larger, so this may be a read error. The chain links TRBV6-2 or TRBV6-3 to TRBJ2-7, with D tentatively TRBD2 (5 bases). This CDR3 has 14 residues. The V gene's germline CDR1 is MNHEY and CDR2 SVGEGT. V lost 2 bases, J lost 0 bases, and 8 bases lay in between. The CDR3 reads CASSYPADSYEQYF. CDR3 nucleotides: TGTGCCAGCAGTTACCCAGCGGACTCCTACGAGCAGTACTTC.

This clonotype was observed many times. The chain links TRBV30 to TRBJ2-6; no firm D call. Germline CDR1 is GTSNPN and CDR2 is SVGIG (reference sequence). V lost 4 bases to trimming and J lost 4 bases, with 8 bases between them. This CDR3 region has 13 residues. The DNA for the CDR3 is TGTGCCTGGAAGGGCTCCGGGGCCAACGTCCTGACTTTC. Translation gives CAWKGSGANVLTF.

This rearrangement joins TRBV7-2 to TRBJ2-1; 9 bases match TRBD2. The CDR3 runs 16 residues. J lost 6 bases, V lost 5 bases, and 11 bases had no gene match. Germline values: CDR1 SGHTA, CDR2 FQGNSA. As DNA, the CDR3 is TGTGCCAGCAGCCCCCCCAGGGGCGGGGGGGCCAATGAGCAGTTCTTC. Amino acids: CASSPPRGGGANEQFF.

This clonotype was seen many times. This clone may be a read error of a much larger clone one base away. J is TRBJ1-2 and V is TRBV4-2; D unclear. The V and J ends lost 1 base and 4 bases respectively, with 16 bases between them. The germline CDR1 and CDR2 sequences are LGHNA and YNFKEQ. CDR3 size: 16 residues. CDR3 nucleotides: TGTGCCAGCAGCCAAGCGGACGGAACTACCGGCTATGGCTACACCTTC. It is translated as CASSQADGTTGYGYTF.

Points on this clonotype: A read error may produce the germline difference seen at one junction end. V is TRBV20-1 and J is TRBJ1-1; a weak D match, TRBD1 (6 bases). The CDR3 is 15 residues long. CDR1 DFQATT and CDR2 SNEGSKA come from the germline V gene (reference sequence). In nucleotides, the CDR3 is TGCGGTGCTAGAGAGGGGGGGCGGGTCACCACTGAAGCTTTCTTT. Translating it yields CGAREGGRVTTEAFF.

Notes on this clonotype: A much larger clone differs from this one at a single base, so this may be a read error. In DNA, the CDR3 is TGTGCCAGCAGAAAAACAGGGATGGGCTACCATGGCTACACCTTC. Protein product: CASRKTGMGYHGYTF. The V and J genes are TRBV28 and TRBJ1-2; TRBD1 is a possible D gene (6 bases). The CDR3 runs 15 residues. Germline CDR1 reads MDHEN; CDR2 reads SYDVKM. V was clipped by 6 bases and J by 6 bases, with 20 bases between them.

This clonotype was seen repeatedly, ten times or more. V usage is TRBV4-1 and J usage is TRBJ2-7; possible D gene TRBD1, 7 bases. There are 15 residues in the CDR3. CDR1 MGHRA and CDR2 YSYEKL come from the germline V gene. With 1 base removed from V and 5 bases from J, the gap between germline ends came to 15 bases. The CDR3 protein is CASSQVPQGGHEQYF. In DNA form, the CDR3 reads TGCGCCAGCAGCCAAGTACCGCAGGGGGGCCACGAGCAGTACTTC.

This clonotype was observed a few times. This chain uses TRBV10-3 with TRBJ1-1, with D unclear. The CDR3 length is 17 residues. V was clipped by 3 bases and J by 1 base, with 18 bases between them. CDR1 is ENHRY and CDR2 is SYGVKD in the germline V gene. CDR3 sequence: CAISDHYQKMGNTEAFF. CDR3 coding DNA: TGTGCCATCAGTGACCACTACCAAAAAATGGGGAACACTGAAGCTTTCTTT.

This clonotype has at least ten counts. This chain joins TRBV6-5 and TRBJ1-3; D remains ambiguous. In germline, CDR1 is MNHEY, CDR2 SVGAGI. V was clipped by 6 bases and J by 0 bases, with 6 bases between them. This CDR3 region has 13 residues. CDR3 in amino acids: CASRQFSGNTIYF. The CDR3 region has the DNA TGTGCCAGCAGACAGTTCTCTGGAAACACCATATATTTT.

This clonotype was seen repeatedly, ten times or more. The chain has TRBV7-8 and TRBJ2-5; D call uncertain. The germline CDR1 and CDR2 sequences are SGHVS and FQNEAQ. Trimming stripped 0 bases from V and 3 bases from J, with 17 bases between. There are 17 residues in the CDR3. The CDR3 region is CASSLAVGALMKETQYF. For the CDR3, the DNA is TGTGCCAGCAGCTTAGCAGTGGGCGCTTTGATGAAAGAGACCCAGTACTTC. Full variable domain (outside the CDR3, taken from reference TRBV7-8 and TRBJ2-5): GAGVSQSPRYKVAKRGQDVALRCDPISGHVSLFWYQQALGQGPEFLTYFQNEAQLDKSGLPSDRFFAERPEGSVSTLKIQRTQQEDSAVYLCASSLAVGALMKETQYFGPGTRLLVL.

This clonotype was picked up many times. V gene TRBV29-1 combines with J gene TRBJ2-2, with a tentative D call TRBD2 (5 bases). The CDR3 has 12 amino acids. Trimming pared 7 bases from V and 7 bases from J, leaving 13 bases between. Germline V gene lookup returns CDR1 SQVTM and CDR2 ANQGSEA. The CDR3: CSAHSVGGELFF. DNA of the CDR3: TGCAGCGCGCATAGCGTCGGCGGGGAGCTGTTTTTT.

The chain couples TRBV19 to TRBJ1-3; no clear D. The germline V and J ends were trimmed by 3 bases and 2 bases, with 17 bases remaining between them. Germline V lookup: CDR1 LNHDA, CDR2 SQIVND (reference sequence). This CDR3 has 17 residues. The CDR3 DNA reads TGTGCCAGTAGTATCTTTACCACGGCAGCCACTGGAAACACCATATATTTT. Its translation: CASSIFTTAATGNTIYF.

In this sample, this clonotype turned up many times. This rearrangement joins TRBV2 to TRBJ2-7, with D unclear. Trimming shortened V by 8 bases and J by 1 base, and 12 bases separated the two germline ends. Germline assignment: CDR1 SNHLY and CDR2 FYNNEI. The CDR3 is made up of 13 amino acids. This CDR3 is CASAYNWSYEQYF. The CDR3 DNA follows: TGTGCCAGCGCATATAATTGGTCCTACGAGCAGTACTTC. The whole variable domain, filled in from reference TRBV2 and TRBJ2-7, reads EPEVTQTPSHQVTQMGQEVILRCVPISNHLYFYWYRQILGQKVEFLVSFYNNEISEKSEIFDDQFSVERPDGSNFTLKIRSTKLEDSAMYFCASAYNWSYEQYFGPGTRLTVT.

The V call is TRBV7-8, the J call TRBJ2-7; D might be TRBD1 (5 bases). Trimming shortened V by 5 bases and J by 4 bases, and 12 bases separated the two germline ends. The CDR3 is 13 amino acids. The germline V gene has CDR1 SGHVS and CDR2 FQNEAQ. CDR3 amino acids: CASSAAREYEQYF. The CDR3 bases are TGTGCCAGCAGCGCTGCCAGGGAATACGAGCAGTACTTC.

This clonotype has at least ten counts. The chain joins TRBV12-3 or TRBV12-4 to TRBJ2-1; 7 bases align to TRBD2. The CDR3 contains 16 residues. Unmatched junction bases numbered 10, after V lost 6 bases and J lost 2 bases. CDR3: CASSVAVAGPYNEQFF. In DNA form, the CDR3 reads TGTGCCAGCAGCGTGGCGGTAGCGGGCCCCTACAATGAGCAGTTCTTC.

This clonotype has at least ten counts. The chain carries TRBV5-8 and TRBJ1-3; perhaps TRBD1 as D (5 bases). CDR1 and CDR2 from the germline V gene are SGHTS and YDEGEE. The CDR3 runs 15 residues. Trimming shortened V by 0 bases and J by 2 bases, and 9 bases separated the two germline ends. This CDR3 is CASSLDARAGNTIYF. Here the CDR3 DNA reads TGTGCCAGCAGCTTGGACGCCAGGGCTGGAAACACCATATATTTT.

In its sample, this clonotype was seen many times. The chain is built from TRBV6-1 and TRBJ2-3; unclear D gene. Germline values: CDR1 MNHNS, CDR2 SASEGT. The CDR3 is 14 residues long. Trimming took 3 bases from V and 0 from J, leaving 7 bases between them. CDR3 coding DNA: TGTGCCAGCAGTGAGGGTCCGAGCACAGATACGCAGTATTTT. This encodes CASSEGPSTDTQYF.

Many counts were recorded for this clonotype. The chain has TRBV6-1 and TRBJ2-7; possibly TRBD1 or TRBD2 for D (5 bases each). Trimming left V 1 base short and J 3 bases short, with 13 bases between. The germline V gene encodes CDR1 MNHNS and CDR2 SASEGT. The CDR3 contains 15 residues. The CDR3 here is CASSEEPRDVYEQYF. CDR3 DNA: TGTGCCAGCAGTGAAGAGCCCAGGGACGTCTACGAGCAGTACTTC.

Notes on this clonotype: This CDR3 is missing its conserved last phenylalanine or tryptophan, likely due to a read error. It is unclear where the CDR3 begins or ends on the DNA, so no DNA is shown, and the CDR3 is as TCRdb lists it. The CDR3 is CASSQGGRGETQSL. The chain recombines TRBV14 with TRBJ2-5; TRBD2 is taken as the D call from the table, unchecked against the DNA. The CDR3 is 14 amino acids in total, end residues counted. Germline V gene lookup returns CDR1 SGHDN and CDR2 FVKESK.

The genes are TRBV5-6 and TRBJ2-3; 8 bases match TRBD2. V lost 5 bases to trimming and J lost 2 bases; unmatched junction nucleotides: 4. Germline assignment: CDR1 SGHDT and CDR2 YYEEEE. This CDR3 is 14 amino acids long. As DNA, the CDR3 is TGTGCCAGCAGTACTAGCGGATTCACAGATACGCAGTATTTT. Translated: CASSTSGFTDTQYF.

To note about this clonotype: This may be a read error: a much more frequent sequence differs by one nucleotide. The CDR3 nucleotides read TGTGCCAGCGGGCACACCCAACTAGCGGGAGCCAATGAGCAGTTCTTC. Amino acid sequence: CASGHTQLAGANEQFF. The chain has TRBV6-5 and TRBJ2-1; 11 bases agree with TRBD2. This CDR3 comprises 16 residues. The V and J ends lost 8 bases and 6 bases, in that order; junction bases with no gene match: 12. CDR1 is MNHEY and CDR2 is SVGAGI in the germline V gene.

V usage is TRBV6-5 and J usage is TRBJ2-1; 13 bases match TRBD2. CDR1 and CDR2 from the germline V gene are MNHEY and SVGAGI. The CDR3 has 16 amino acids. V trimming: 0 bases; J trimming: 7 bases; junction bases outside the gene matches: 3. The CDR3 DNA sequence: TGTGCCAGCAGTTACTCGGGGACTAGCGGGATGAATGAGCAGTTCTTC. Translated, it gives CASSYSGTSGMNEQFF.

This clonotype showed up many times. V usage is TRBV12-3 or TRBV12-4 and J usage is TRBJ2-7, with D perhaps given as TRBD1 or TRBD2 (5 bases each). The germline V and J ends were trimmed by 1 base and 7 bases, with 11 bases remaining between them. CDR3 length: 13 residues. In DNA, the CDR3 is TGTGCCAGCAGTTTAGGGGGACGCCCGGAGCAGTACTTC. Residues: CASSLGGRPEQYF.